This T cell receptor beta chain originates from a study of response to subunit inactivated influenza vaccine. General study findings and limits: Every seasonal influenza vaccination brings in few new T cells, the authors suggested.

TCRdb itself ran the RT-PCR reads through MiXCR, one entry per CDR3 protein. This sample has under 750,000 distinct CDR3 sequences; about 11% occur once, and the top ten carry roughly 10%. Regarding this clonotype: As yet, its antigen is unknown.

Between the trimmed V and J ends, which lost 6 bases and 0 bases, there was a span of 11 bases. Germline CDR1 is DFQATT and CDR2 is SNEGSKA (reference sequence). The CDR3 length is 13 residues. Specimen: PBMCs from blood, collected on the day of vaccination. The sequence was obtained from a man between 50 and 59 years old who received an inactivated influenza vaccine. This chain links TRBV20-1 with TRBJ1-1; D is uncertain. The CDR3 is CSANIPLNTEAFF. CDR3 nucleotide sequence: TGCAGTGCCAACATTCCCCTGAACACTGAAGCTTTCTTT.